These T cell receptor beta chains were read from a single sample in a study of tumor-infiltrating lymphocytes in glioblastoma multiforme. TCRdb re-analysed the multiplex PCR reads in MiXCR, keeping a single row per CDR3 protein. The sample yields some 9,300 distinct CDR3 sequences, 60% to 80% seen once. The sample was brain tumor tissue. These receptors all come from a male donor with glioblastoma. The CDR3 runs from the conserved cysteine through the conserved F or W. The D gene is left open where the match is weak. Clone sizes are given selectively: once, few, many, or a class where the clone is expanded.

abundance: -; j_gene: TRBJ2-1; v_gene: TRBV11-2; d_gene: TRBD1; len: 14; CDR3nt: TGTGCCAGCAGCGGGACAGGGTTTTACAATGAGCAGTTCTTC; CDR3aa: CASSGTGFYNEQFF
abundance: -; j_gene: TRBJ2-3; v_gene: TRBV11-2; d_gene: -; len: 14; CDR3nt: TGTGCCAGCAGCTTAGACGGACCCCTAGATACGCTGTATTTT; CDR3aa: CASSLDGPLDTLYF
abundance: -; j_gene: TRBJ1-2; v_gene: TRBV11-3; d_gene: TRBD1; len: 14; CDR3nt: TGTGCCAGCAACCCCGGACAGGGGGGCTATGGCTACACCTTC; CDR3aa: CASNPGQGGYGYTF
abundance: -; j_gene: TRBJ1-1; v_gene: TRBV29-1; d_gene: -; len: 14; CDR3nt: TGCGGCGTTGACGGTCAACAGGCAGGGAAGGGAGCTTTCTTT; CDR3aa: CGVDGQQAGKGAFF
abundance: -; j_gene: TRBJ1-2; v_gene: TRBV20-1; d_gene: -; len: 11; CDR3nt: TGCAGTGCTAGTGGAGGGTATGGCTACACCTTC; CDR3aa: CSASGGYGYTF
abundance: -; j_gene: TRBJ2-7; v_gene: TRBV5-5; d_gene: TRBD1; len: 18; CDR3nt: TGTGCCAGCAGCTTGTTCCGGGGGGACAGGGCCTCCTCCTACGAGCAGTACTTC; CDR3aa: CASSLFRGDRASSYEQYF
abundance: -; j_gene: TRBJ1-5; v_gene: TRBV20-1; d_gene: -; len: 20; CDR3nt: TGCAGTGCTAGTCGCCCCGGACTAGTGGGAGGGCCGAGTAGCGCAGATACGCAGCATTTT; CDR3aa: CSASRPGLVGGPSSADTQHF
abundance: -; j_gene: TRBJ2-5; v_gene: TRBV11-1; d_gene: TRBD1; len: 15; CDR3nt: TGTGCCAGCAGCTTTCAACGACAGGGTAGAGAGACCCAGTACTTC; CDR3aa: CASSFQRQGRETQYF
abundance: -; j_gene: TRBJ2-3; v_gene: TRBV11-2; d_gene: -; len: 17; CDR3nt: TGTGCCAGCAGCTTAGATCCTGCAAACACTAGCACAGATACGCAGTATTTT; CDR3aa: CASSLDPANTSTDTQYF
abundance: -; j_gene: TRBJ2-1; v_gene: TRBV20-1; d_gene: TRBD2; len: 19; CDR3nt: TGCAGTGCTAGAGATGAATGGACTAGCGGGCGAAGCTCCTACAATGAGCAGTTCTTC; CDR3aa: CSARDEWTSGRSSYNEQFF
abundance: -; j_gene: TRBJ2-1; v_gene: TRBV11-2; d_gene: -; len: 13; CDR3nt: TGTGCCAGCGATATTAGCGGCTACAATGAGCAGTTCTTC; CDR3aa: CASDISGYNEQFF
abundance: -; j_gene: TRBJ2-1; v_gene: TRBV14; d_gene: -; len: 15; CDR3nt: TGTGCCAGCAGCCAAGATTTGGGTTCCAACAATGAGCATTTCTTC; CDR3aa: CASSQDLGSNNEHFF
abundance: once; j_gene: TRBJ2-7; v_gene: TRBV20-1; d_gene: TRBD2; len: 18; CDR3nt: TGCAGTGCTAGAGGCCAATCGGGACTAGCGGGAAACTCCTACGAGCAGTACTTC; CDR3aa: CSARGQSGLAGNSYEQYF
abundance: -; j_gene: TRBJ2-7; v_gene: TRBV20-1; d_gene: TRBD1; len: 15; CDR3nt: TGCAGTGCTGGTCTTCCTACAGGGGGCCAGTACGAGCAGCACTTC; CDR3aa: CSAGLPTGGQYEQHF
abundance: -; j_gene: TRBJ2-2; v_gene: TRBV10-3; d_gene: -; len: 11; CDR3nt: TGTGCCATCACAAACACCGGGGAGCTGTTTTTT; CDR3aa: CAITNTGELFF
abundance: -; j_gene: TRBJ1-1; v_gene: TRBV4-1; d_gene: -; len: 13; CDR3nt: TGCGCCATCAGTCAAGAGATTTCGACTGAAGCTTCCTTT; CDR3aa: CAISQEISTEASF
abundance: -; j_gene: TRBJ1-1; v_gene: TRBV29-1; d_gene: -; len: 18; CDR3nt: TGCAGCGTTGATAGGGAGTATGCAGGGGCCTTCGGGAACACTGAAGCTTTCTTT; CDR3aa: CSVDREYAGAFGNTEAFF
abundance: -; j_gene: TRBJ2-7; v_gene: TRBV11-2; d_gene: -; len: 15; CDR3nt: TGTGCCAGCAGCTCGAGGCGGCGGCCTTTCTACGCGCAGTACTTC; CDR3aa: CASSSRRRPFYAQYF
abundance: -; j_gene: TRBJ1-1; v_gene: TRBV14; d_gene: -; len: 9; CDR3nt: TGTGCCAAAAACACCGAAGCTTTCTTT; CDR3aa: CAKNTEAFF
abundance: -; j_gene: TRBJ1-2; v_gene: TRBV5-6; d_gene: TRBD1; len: 14; CDR3nt: TGTGCCAGCAGCATGGGACAGCTTGGTTATGGCTACACCTTC; CDR3aa: CASSMGQLGYGYTF
abundance: -; j_gene: TRBJ2-3; v_gene: TRBV6-2/TRBV6-3; d_gene: -; len: 15; CDR3nt: TGTGCCAGCGTGGCCGGGGCTTGGGACACAGATACGCAGTATTTT; CDR3aa: CASVAGAWDTDTQYF
abundance: -; j_gene: TRBJ1-1; v_gene: TRBV11-1; d_gene: -; len: 14; CDR3nt: TGTGCCAGCAGCTCCGACAACGGCGGAACTGAAGCTTTCTTT; CDR3aa: CASSSDNGGTEAFF
abundance: -; j_gene: TRBJ2-1; v_gene: TRBV11-2; d_gene: -; len: 13; CDR3nt: TGTGCCAGGCGCTTAGATAGGGGGGATGAGAAGTTCTTC; CDR3aa: CARRLDRGDEKFF
abundance: many; j_gene: TRBJ1-5; v_gene: TRBV6-2/TRBV6-3; d_gene: TRBD1; len: 15; CDR3nt: TGTGCCAGCAGTCCCCAGGGGGTGCGCGATCAGCCCCAGCATTTT; CDR3aa: CASSPQGVRDQPQHF
abundance: medium-sized; j_gene: TRBJ2-4; v_gene: TRBV5-4; d_gene: -; len: 14; CDR3nt: TGTGCCAGCAGCTTTTGGGCGGACGAAAACATTCAGTACTTC; CDR3aa: CASSFWADENIQYF
abundance: -; j_gene: TRBJ1-1; v_gene: TRBV12-3/TRBV12-4; d_gene: -; len: 13; CDR3nt: TGTGCCAGCAGTTTCGCCCCACACGGGGAAGCTTTCTTT; CDR3aa: CASSFAPHGEAFF
abundance: -; j_gene: TRBJ2-5; v_gene: TRBV7-9; d_gene: TRBD2; len: 18; CDR3nt: TGTGCCAGCAGCCCATCCGCCTCTAGCGGTAGATCCCAAGAGATCCAGTACTTC; CDR3aa: CASSPSASSGRSQEIQYF
abundance: -; j_gene: TRBJ1-2; v_gene: TRBV11-2; d_gene: TRBD1; len: 16; CDR3nt: TGTGCCAGCAGCCCCCTGAAGGGACAGGGCGCTGGTGGCTACACCTTC; CDR3aa: CASSPLKGQGAGGYTF
abundance: once; j_gene: TRBJ2-5; v_gene: TRBV6-2/TRBV6-3; d_gene: TRBD2; len: 15; CDR3nt: TGTGCCAGCAGTTACGAGGGAGGGATACAAGAGACCCAGTACTTC; CDR3aa: CASSYEGGIQETQYF
abundance: many; j_gene: TRBJ1-1; v_gene: TRBV11-2; d_gene: TRBD1; len: 14; CDR3nt: TGTGCCAGCAGCTGGGGACAGGGTGTCTCTGAAGCTTTCTTT; CDR3aa: CASSWGQGVSEAFF
abundance: -; j_gene: TRBJ2-2; v_gene: TRBV14; d_gene: -; len: 16; CDR3nt: TGTGCCAGCAGCCCGCTGGGGGGCGCGAACACCGGGGAGCTGTTTTTT; CDR3aa: CASSPLGGANTGELFF
abundance: -; j_gene: TRBJ1-5; v_gene: TRBV20-1; d_gene: -; len: 16; CDR3nt: TGCAGTGCTAGAGATCGTGTAGAGAATAGCAATCAGCCCCGGCATTTT; CDR3aa: CSARDRVENSNQPRHF
abundance: -; j_gene: TRBJ1-6; v_gene: TRBV11-2; d_gene: -; len: 15; CDR3nt: TGTGCCAGCAGCTTCGCAGGCGCTCCGGATTGGCCCCTCCACTTT; CDR3aa: CASSFAGAPDWPLHF
abundance: -; j_gene: TRBJ1-1; v_gene: TRBV11-2; d_gene: -; len: 13; CDR3nt: TGTGCCAGCAGCTTAGAGCGGGGGGGTGAGGCTTTCTTT; CDR3aa: CASSLERGGEAFF
abundance: -; j_gene: TRBJ2-2; v_gene: TRBV11-2; d_gene: TRBD2; len: 20; CDR3nt: TGTGCCAGCACCCCCTCATTAGGCCAAGGGCTAGCGGCAAACACCGGGGAGCTGTTCTTT; CDR3aa: CASTPSLGQGLAANTGELFF
abundance: -; j_gene: TRBJ2-1; v_gene: TRBV29-1; d_gene: -; len: 16; CDR3nt: TGCAGCGTTGAAGATCGGAACTGGGACTCCTACAATGAGCAGTTCTTC; CDR3aa: CSVEDRNWDSYNEQFF
abundance: -; j_gene: TRBJ2-3; v_gene: TRBV11-2; d_gene: TRBD2; len: 16; CDR3nt: TGTGCCAGCAGCTCCTGGCCGACTAGCGGCACAGATACGCAGTATTTT; CDR3aa: CASSSWPTSGTDTQYF
abundance: -; j_gene: TRBJ2-1; v_gene: TRBV11-3; d_gene: TRBD2; len: 14; CDR3nt: TGTGCCAGTCCTAGCGGGAGGGCCTCCAATGAGCAGTTCTTC; CDR3aa: CASPSGRASNEQFF
abundance: -; j_gene: TRBJ2-2; v_gene: TRBV29-1; d_gene: -; len: 14; CDR3nt: TGCAGCGTTGGGGGGCGGGAGAACACCGGGGAGCTGTTTTTT; CDR3aa: CSVGGRENTGELFF
abundance: -; j_gene: TRBJ2-7; v_gene: TRBV20-1; d_gene: -; len: 12; CDR3nt: TGCAGTGCCCGGGACCCCCCCTACGAGCAGTACTTC; CDR3aa: CSARDPPYEQYF
abundance: -; j_gene: TRBJ2-2; v_gene: TRBV29-1; d_gene: TRBD2; len: 15; CDR3nt: TGCAGCGTGACCGGGACTAACGGATTTAGCGGGGAACTGTTTTTT; CDR3aa: CSVTGTNGFSGELFF
abundance: -; j_gene: TRBJ1-1; v_gene: TRBV11-2; d_gene: -; len: 14; CDR3nt: TGTGCCAGCAGCTTAGGTCAGTTAGACACTGAAGCTTTCTTT; CDR3aa: CASSLGQLDTEAFF
abundance: -; j_gene: TRBJ2-6; v_gene: TRBV13; d_gene: -; len: 13; CDR3nt: TGTGCCAGCAGCTTCCGGGACGACAACGTCCTGACTTTC; CDR3aa: CASSFRDDNVLTF
abundance: -; j_gene: TRBJ2-3; v_gene: TRBV11-2; d_gene: -; len: 12; CDR3nt: TGTGCCAGCAGCCACAGCACAGATACGCAGTATTTT; CDR3aa: CASSHSTDTQYF
abundance: few; j_gene: TRBJ1-6; v_gene: TRBV4-1; d_gene: -; len: 15; CDR3nt: TGCACCAGCCAAAGCCTGGCATCTGGGGTTTCGCCCCTCCACTTT; CDR3aa: CTSQSLASGVSPLHF
abundance: few; j_gene: TRBJ1-1; v_gene: TRBV28; d_gene: -; len: 15; CDR3nt: TGTGCCAGCAGCCCCGGACCGGCCATGAACACTGAAGCTTTCTTT; CDR3aa: CASSPGPAMNTEAFF
abundance: once; j_gene: TRBJ2-7; v_gene: TRBV19; d_gene: -; len: 12; CDR3nt: TGTGGCACCTTAGGACAGCGCGGGGATCAGTACTTC; CDR3aa: CGTLGQRGDQYF
abundance: once; j_gene: TRBJ2-1; v_gene: TRBV29-1; d_gene: -; len: 14; CDR3nt: TGCAGCGTTGGGGGGCGGGAAGGGGCCAATGAGCAGTTCTTC; CDR3aa: CSVGGREGANEQFF
abundance: -; j_gene: TRBJ1-2; v_gene: TRBV20-1; d_gene: -; len: 11; CDR3nt: TGCAGTGCTAGGGTTAACTATGGCTACACCTTC; CDR3aa: CSARVNYGYTF
abundance: -; j_gene: TRBJ2-3; v_gene: TRBV20-1; d_gene: TRBD2; len: 16; CDR3nt: TGCAGTGCTAGCGGGACTAACGGGAGAGAAACAGATACGCAGTATTTT; CDR3aa: CSASGTNGRETDTQYF
abundance: -; j_gene: TRBJ1-3; v_gene: TRBV11-2; d_gene: -; len: 16; CDR3nt: TGTGCCAGCAGCCGTAACCGCCGGGGCTCTGGAAACACCATATATTTT; CDR3aa: CASSRNRRGSGNTIYF
abundance: -; j_gene: TRBJ2-3; v_gene: TRBV6-1; d_gene: -; len: 16; CDR3nt: TGTGCCAGCAGGTCTCAGGGGTGGGGGACGGATCAGCCCCAGTATTTT; CDR3aa: CASRSQGWGTDQPQYF
abundance: -; j_gene: TRBJ1-1; v_gene: TRBV11-2; d_gene: TRBD1; len: 16; CDR3nt: TGTGCCAGCAGTTGGGGGCAGGGGGTAATGTACACTGAAGCTTTCTTT; CDR3aa: CASSWGQGVMYTEAFF
abundance: -; j_gene: TRBJ2-1; v_gene: TRBV20-1; d_gene: -; len: 12; CDR3nt: TGCAGTGCTAGAGAGGGGGGGGCTGAGCAGTTCTTC; CDR3aa: CSAREGGAEQFF
abundance: -; j_gene: TRBJ2-7; v_gene: TRBV11-2; d_gene: -; len: 13; CDR3nt: TGTGTCAGCAGCAGAGGACTCATATACGAGCAGTACTTC; CDR3aa: CVSSRGLIYEQYF
abundance: -; j_gene: TRBJ1-5; v_gene: TRBV6-5; d_gene: -; len: 16; CDR3nt: TGTGCCAGCAGTTACTCGGCCAGGGGTGGCAATCAGCCCCAGCATTTT; CDR3aa: CASSYSARGGNQPQHF
abundance: -; j_gene: TRBJ2-5; v_gene: TRBV12-3/TRBV12-4; d_gene: -; len: 13; CDR3nt: TGTGCCAGCAGCCGGGATCAAGTAGGGACCCAGTACTTC; CDR3aa: CASSRDQVGTQYF